Described below is a single TCR beta chain sequence and its context. What it recognizes is unknown. CDR3 length: 14 amino acids. CDR1 and CDR2 (germline): SGHKS, YYEKEE (reference sequence). V was pared by 6 bases and J by 2 bases, with 6 bases of the junction left unmatched. Before sequencing, viral peptide pools were used by the ViraFEST assay to expand antigen-specific CD4+ T cells. CD4+ T cell isolation took place after about nine days of culture. PCR confirmed that the person was infected with SARS-CoV-2 between March and December 2020. Half the medium was replaced with IL-2 medium on days 3 and 7. The data originate from a study of vaccination effects on CD4 cells after COVID-19. Study at large: Participants were vaccinated with two doses of either the BNT162b2 or mRNA-1273 vaccine.

Notes on the study in general: Newly vaccine-induced clones made up most of the convalescents' post-vaccine spike-reactive clones.

The assay was immunoSEQ multiplex PCR, and TCRdb's table has in-frame clones only and misses some. The table lists 55,000 or so clones, around three quarters of them singletons. The input for sequencing was CD4+ T cells from PBMCs cultured with HIV peptides, taken before COVID-19 vaccination. Regarding subset: HIV-1 Nef peptide pool negative control/reference culture. The J gene is TRBJ2-5, the V gene TRBV5-5; 8 bases match TRBD2. This receptor was obtained from a human donor who had a prior SARS-CoV-2 infection. This CDR3 is CASILSGGQETQYF. The CDR3 DNA is TGTGCCAGCATCCTTTCGGGGGGGCAAGAGACCCAGTACTTC.